This is a list of T cell receptor beta chains from one sample in a study of CD8 T cells in Susac syndrome. TCRdb re-called the immunoSEQ multiplex PCR reads through MiXCR, storing one row per CDR3 protein. Among about 49,000 distinct CDR3 sequences listed, approximately 93% were seen once. Sample: CD8+ T cells from PBMCs. The receptors come from a human donor in good health. Both conserved end residues are part of each CDR3. D genes are given only for firm matches. Where a row states a size, it is once, few, many or the class of an expanded clone; other rows omit it.

d_gene	abundance	v_gene	j_gene	CDR3aa	CDR3nt
TRBD1	-	TRBV28	TRBJ2-7	CASSTTGTGLYEQYF	TGTGCCAGCAGCACAACCGGGACAGGGTTGTACGAGCAGTACTTC
-	-	TRBV24-1	TRBJ1-2	CATSAARDSLSANYGYTF	TGTGCCACCAGTGCCGCCCGGGACTCCCTGTCAGCTAACTATGGCTACACCTTC
TRBD2	-	TRBV5-1	TRBJ2-1	CASSSSGSDNEQFF	TGCGCCAGCAGCTCCAGCGGGAGTGACAATGAGCAGTTCTTC
TRBD1	-	TRBV6-1	TRBJ2-1	CASSSEGTGGPNEQFF	TGTGCCAGCAGCTCCGAGGGGACAGGAGGTCCCAATGAGCAGTTCTTC
-	-	TRBV28	TRBJ2-4	CASLNRERSIQYF	TGTGCCAGCCTCAATCGGGAGAGGAGCATTCAGTACTTC
-	-	TRBV20-1	TRBJ1-5	CSARTAGQPQHF	TGCAGTGCTAGGACAGCGGGTCAGCCCCAGCATTTT
-	-	TRBV7-9	TRBJ2-5	CASSVQGQGETQYF	TGTGCCAGCAGCGTACAGGGTCAGGGAGAGACCCAGTACTTC
TRBD2	once	TRBV10-3	TRBJ2-3	CAISEFVAGGPSDTQYF	TGTGCCATCAGTGAGTTCGTAGCGGGAGGGCCGTCAGATACGCAGTATTTT
-	-	TRBV29-1	TRBJ2-7	CSVVAGAPYEQYF	TGCAGCGTTGTAGCAGGGGCCCCCTACGAGCAGTACTTC
TRBD1	-	TRBV3-1	TRBJ2-5	CASEAGGFQETQYF	TGTGCCTCGGAGGCAGGGGGTTTTCAAGAGACCCAGTACTTC
-	-	TRBV19	TRBJ2-7	CASSISVAGVYEQYF	TGTGCCAGTAGTATATCGGTGGCAGGGGTCTACGAGCAGTACTTC
TRBD2	-	TRBV20-1	TRBJ2-7	CSARGLAGGVRNEQYF	TGCAGTGCTAGAGGTCTAGCGGGAGGGGTCCGTAACGAGCAGTACTTC
-	-	TRBV10-3	TRBJ2-7	CAISGGAYEQYF	TGTGCCATCAGTGGGGGGGCCTACGAGCAGTACTTC
-	once	TRBV27	TRBJ2-1	CASSSGVPSYNEQFF	TGTGCCAGCAGTTCTGGTGTTCCCTCCTACAATGAGCAGTTCTTC
-	-	TRBV28	TRBJ1-4	CASSSRTVTQATNEKLFF	TGTGCCAGCAGTTCGAGAACCGTTACGCAGGCAACTAATGAAAAACTGTTTTTT
TRBD1	-	TRBV7-6	TRBJ1-1	CASSSGGDTEAFF	TGTGCCAGCAGCTCAGGGGGGGACACTGAAGCTTTCTTT
TRBD1	-	TRBV7-9	TRBJ2-5	CASSFLGTGQGETQYF	TGTGCCAGCAGCTTTTTAGGGACGGGACAGGGAGAGACCCAGTACTTC
TRBD2	-	TRBV6-1	TRBJ2-2	CASSSLGGGFKAGELFF	TGTGCCAGCAGCTCGCTCGGGGGGGGCTTCAAGGCCGGGGAGCTGTTTTTT
-	-	TRBV18	TRBJ2-7	CASSPTGADGAYEQYF	TGTGCCAGCTCACCAACAGGAGCGGACGGTGCCTACGAGCAGTACTTC
-	-	TRBV27	TRBJ2-7	CASSPKGTLNSYEQYF	TGTGCCAGCAGTCCCAAGGGGACACTCAACTCCTACGAGCAGTACTTC
-	-	TRBV15	TRBJ1-5	CATRETDNQPQHF	TGTGCCACCCGTGAGACAGATAATCAGCCCCAGCATTTT
-	once	TRBV4-1	TRBJ2-6	CASSQDWDAGANVLTF	TGCGCCAGCAGCCAAGATTGGGACGCTGGGGCCAACGTCCTGACTTTC
-	-	TRBV3-1	TRBJ2-1	CASSQDAGRNEQFF	TGTGCCAGCAGCCAAGATGCAGGGAGAAATGAGCAGTTCTTC
-	-	TRBV19	TRBJ2-7	CASSIVGNGINGYEQYF	TGTGCCAGTAGTATAGTAGGGAATGGGATCAATGGCTACGAGCAGTACTTC
-	-	TRBV5-6	TRBJ2-7	CASSLGRASYEQYF	TGTGCCAGCAGCTTGGGGAGGGCTTCCTACGAGCAGTACTTC
-	-	TRBV24-1	TRBJ2-6	CATMGPGANVLTF	TGTGCCACCATGGGGCCTGGGGCCAACGTCCTGACTTTC
-	once	TRBV6-2/TRBV6-3	TRBJ2-2	CASTPTVTGELFF	TGTGCCAGCACCCCGACAGTTACCGGGGAGCTGTTTTTT
-	-	TRBV30	TRBJ2-2	CAWSVWGLTGELFF	TGTGCCTGGAGTGTGTGGGGGCTCACCGGGGAGCTGTTTTTT
TRBD1	-	TRBV15	TRBJ1-5	CATRGQGSNQPQHF	TGTGCCACCAGGGGACAGGGGTCGAATCAGCCCCAGCATTTT
TRBD2	-	TRBV3-1	TRBJ2-7	CASSHIAGVNEQYF	TGTGCCAGCAGCCATATCGCGGGAGTTAACGAGCAGTACTTC
-	-	TRBV5-1	TRBJ2-3	CASSLAPDGTDTQYF	TGCGCCAGCAGCTTGGCCCCTGACGGCACAGATACGCAGTATTTT
TRBD2	-	TRBV29-1	TRBJ2-7	CSVELAESYEQYF	TGCAGCGTTGAGCTAGCGGAATCCTACGAGCAGTACTTC
-	-	TRBV29-1	TRBJ1-1	CSVPREGWTEAFF	TGCAGCGTGCCCAGGGAAGGGTGGACTGAAGCTTTCTTT
TRBD1	-	TRBV7-9	TRBJ2-6	CASSRPRDRSAGANVLTF	TGTGCCAGCAGCCGACCTCGGGACAGGAGTGCTGGGGCCAACGTCCTGACTTTC
-	-	TRBV28	TRBJ2-1	CASSLRQASYNEQFF	TGTGCCAGCAGTTTAAGACAGGCCTCCTACAATGAGCAGTTCTTC
-	-	TRBV29-1	TRBJ2-7	CSVGRGSAWDEQYF	TGCAGCGTGGGTAGAGGATCGGCATGGGACGAGCAGTACTTC
-	-	TRBV27	TRBJ2-2	CASNPWGPGELFF	TGTGCCAGCAACCCCTGGGGGCCCGGGGAGCTGTTTTTT
TRBD1	once	TRBV28	TRBJ2-7	CASRVTGVIDEQYF	TGTGCCAGCAGAGTGACAGGGGTGATCGACGAGCAGTACTTC
-	-	TRBV6-5	TRBJ2-1	CASSYSIYNEQFF	TGTGCCAGCAGTTACAGTATATACAATGAGCAGTTCTTC
TRBD2	-	TRBV19	TRBJ2-1	CASSAGLADNEQFF	TGTGCCAGTAGTGCGGGACTAGCGGATAATGAGCAGTTCTTC
-	once	TRBV7-9	TRBJ1-4	CASSSTLDEKLFF	TGTGCCAGCAGCTCAACCCTCGATGAAAAACTGTTTTTT
TRBD2	-	TRBV6-1	TRBJ2-1	CASRTFTVQGLAGGNEQFF	TGTGCCAGCAGGACCTTTACGGTCCAGGGACTAGCGGGAGGTAATGAGCAGTTCTTC
-	-	TRBV19	TRBJ1-5	CASSPRDLGQPQHF	TGTGCCAGTAGTCCAAGGGATCTGGGACAGCCCCAGCATTTT
TRBD1	-	TRBV4-1	TRBJ2-3	CASSQVGTGGLADTQYF	TGCGCCAGCAGCCAGGTCGGCACAGGGGGCTTAGCAGATACGCAGTATTTT
TRBD2	-	TRBV24-1	TRBJ2-2	CATSDLFGGAANTGELFF	TGTGCCACCAGTGATTTATTCGGGGGGGCCGCGAACACCGGGGAGCTGTTTTTT
TRBD1	-	TRBV5-1	TRBJ2-2	CASSLRSATGGYTGELFF	TGCGCCAGCAGCTTGAGGAGTGCGACAGGGGGTTACACCGGGGAGCTGTTTTTT
-	-	TRBV19	TRBJ1-1	CASREQEAFF	TGTGCCAGTAGGGAACAGGAAGCTTTCTTT
-	once	TRBV18	TRBJ2-2	CASSPTWTGELFF	TGTGCCAGCTCACCCACCTGGACCGGGGAGCTGTTTTTT
-	once	TRBV6-5	TRBJ1-2	CASSYTAGDYGYTF	TGTGCCAGCAGTTACACCGCAGGGGATTATGGCTACACCTTC
-	-	TRBV20-1	TRBJ2-7	CSAYGVGEQYF	TGCAGTGCTTACGGGGTTGGCGAGCAGTACTTC
TRBD1	-	TRBV7-8	TRBJ1-2	CASSLAPGTGKNGYTF	TGTGCCAGCAGCTTAGCCCCCGGGACAGGGAAAAATGGCTACACCTTC
-	few	TRBV27	TRBJ2-7	CASSLTVSYEQYF	TGTGCCAGCAGTTTAACTGTAAGCTACGAGCAGTACTTC
-	-	TRBV6-4	TRBJ2-2	CATAPGTTDTGELFF	TGTGCCACGGCTCCGGGGACGACCGACACCGGGGAGCTGTTTTTT
TRBD1	-	TRBV18	TRBJ1-1	CASSPDGLLTGKVYGTEAFF	TGTGCCAGCTCACCGGATGGGTTATTGACAGGGAAGGTTTACGGGACTGAAGCTTTCTTT
-	-	TRBV29-1	TRBJ2-7	CSVVGDPEQYF	TGCAGCGTTGTGGGTGACCCCGAGCAGTACTTC
-	-	TRBV21-1	TRBJ2-7	CASSKALTGGTTYEQYF	TGTGCCAGCAGCAAAGCGTTGACAGGGGGTACGACCTACGAGCAGTACTTC
-	-	TRBV5-5	TRBJ2-3	CASSLGFGTDTQYF	TGTGCCAGCAGCTTGGGTTTTGGGACAGATACGCAGTATTTT
TRBD1	-	TRBV6-5	TRBJ2-3	CASSYSEGQSTDTQYF	TGTGCCAGCAGTTACTCTGAGGGACAGAGCACAGATACGCAGTATTTT
TRBD2	-	TRBV7-6	TRBJ2-1	CASSELAGYNEQFF	TGTGCCAGCAGCGAACTAGCGGGGTACAATGAGCAGTTCTTC